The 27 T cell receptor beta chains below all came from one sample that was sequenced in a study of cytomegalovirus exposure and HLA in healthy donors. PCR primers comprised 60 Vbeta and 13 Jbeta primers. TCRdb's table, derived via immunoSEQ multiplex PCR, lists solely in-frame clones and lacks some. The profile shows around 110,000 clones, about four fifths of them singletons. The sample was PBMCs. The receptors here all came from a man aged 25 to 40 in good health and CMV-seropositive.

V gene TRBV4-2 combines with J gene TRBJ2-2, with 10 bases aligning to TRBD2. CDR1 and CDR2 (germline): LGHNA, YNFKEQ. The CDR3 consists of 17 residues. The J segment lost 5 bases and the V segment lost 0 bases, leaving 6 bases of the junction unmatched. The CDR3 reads CASSQDLWTSGTGELFF. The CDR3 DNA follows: TGTGCCAGCAGCCAAGATTTGTGGACTAGCGGAACCGGGGAGCTGTTTTTT.

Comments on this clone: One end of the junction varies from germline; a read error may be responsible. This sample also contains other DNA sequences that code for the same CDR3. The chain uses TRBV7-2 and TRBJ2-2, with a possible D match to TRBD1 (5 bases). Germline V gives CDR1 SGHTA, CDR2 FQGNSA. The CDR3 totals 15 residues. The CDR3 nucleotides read TGTGCCAGCAGCTTTGGGGCCCTAAACACTGGGGAGCTGTTTTTT. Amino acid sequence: CASSFGALNTGELFF.

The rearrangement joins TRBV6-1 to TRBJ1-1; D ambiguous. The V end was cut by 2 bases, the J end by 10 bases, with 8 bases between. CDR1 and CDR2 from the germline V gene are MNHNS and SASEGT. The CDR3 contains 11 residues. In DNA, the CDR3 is TGTGCCAGCAGTGAATCGCTTAGAGCTTTCTTT. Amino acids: CASSESLRAFF.

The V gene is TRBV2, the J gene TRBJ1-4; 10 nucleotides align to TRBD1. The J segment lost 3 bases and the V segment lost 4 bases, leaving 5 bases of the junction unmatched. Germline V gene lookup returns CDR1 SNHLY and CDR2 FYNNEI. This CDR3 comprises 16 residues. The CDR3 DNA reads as TGTGCCAGCAGTGGACAGGGGGCAAGGGCTAATGAAAAACTGTTTTTT. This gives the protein CASSGQGARANEKLFF.

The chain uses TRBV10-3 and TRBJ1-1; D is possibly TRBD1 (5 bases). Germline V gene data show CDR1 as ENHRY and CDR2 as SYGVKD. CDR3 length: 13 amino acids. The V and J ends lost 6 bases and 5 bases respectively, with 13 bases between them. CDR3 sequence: CAIRPPGGTEAFF. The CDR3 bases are TGTGCCATCAGGCCTCCCGGGGGGACTGAAGCTTTCTTT.

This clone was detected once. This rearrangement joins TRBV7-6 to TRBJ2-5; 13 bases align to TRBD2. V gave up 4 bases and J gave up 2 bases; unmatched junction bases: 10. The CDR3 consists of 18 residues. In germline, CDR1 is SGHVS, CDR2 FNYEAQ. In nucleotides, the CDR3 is TGTGCCAGCAGCTCCCAGGGGGGGACTAGCGGGAAGCAAGAGACCCAGTACTTC. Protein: CASSSQGGTSGKQETQYF.

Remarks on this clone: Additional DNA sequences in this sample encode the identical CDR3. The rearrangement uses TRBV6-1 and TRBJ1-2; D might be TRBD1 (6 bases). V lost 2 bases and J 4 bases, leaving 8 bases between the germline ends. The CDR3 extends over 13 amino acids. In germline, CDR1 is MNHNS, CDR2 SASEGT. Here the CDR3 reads CASSEQGSYGYTF. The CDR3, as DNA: TGTGCCAGCAGTGAACAGGGGAGCTATGGCTACACCTTC.

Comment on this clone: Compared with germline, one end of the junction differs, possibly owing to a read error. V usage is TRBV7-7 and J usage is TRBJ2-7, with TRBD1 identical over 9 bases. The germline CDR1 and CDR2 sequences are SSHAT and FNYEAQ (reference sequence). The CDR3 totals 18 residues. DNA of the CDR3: TGTGCTAGCAGCTCTAGGAGGGGACAGGGATCACCCGACTACGAGCAGTACTTC. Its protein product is CASSSRRGQGSPDYEQYF.

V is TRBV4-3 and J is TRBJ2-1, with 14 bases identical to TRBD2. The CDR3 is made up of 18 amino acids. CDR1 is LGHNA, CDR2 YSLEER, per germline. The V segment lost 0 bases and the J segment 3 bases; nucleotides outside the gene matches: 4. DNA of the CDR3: TGCGCCAGCAGCCAAGAAAGGGGACTAGCGGGAGACTACAATGAGCAGTTCTTC. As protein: CASSQERGLAGDYNEQFF.

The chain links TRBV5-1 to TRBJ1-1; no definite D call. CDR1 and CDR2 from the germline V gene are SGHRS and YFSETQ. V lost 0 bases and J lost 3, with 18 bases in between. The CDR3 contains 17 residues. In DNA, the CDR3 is TGCGCCAGCAGCTTGGTTCCGGGGTCAGGCGCCCACACTGAAGCTTTCTTT. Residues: CASSLVPGSGAHTEAFF.

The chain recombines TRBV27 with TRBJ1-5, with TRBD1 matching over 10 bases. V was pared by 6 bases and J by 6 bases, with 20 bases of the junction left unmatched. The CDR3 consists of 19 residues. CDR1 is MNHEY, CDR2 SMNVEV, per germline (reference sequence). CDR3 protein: CASRPLRGQGMERGQPQHF. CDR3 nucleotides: TGTGCCAGCAGGCCCCTCCGGGGACAGGGGATGGAAAGGGGTCAGCCCCAGCATTTT.

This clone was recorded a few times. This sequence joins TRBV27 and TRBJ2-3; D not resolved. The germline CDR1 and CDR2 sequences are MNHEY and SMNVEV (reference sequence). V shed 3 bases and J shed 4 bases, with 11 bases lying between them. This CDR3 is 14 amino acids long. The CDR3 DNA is TGTGCCAGCAGTTTTCTGTGGTCGGCAGATACGCAGTATTTT. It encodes CASSFLWSADTQYF.

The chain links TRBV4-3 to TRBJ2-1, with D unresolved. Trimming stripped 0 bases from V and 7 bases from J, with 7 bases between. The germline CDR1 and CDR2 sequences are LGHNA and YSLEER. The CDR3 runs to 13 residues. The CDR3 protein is CASSQDLENEQFF. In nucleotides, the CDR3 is TGCGCCAGCAGCCAAGACCTAGAGAATGAGCAGTTCTTC.

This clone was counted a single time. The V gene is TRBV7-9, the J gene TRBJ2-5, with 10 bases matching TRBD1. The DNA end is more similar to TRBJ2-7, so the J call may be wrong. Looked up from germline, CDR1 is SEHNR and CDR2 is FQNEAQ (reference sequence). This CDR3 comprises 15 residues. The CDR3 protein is CASSRPRQGAGEQYF. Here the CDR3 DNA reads TGTGCCAGCAGCCGCCCTCGACAGGGGGCGGGCGAGCAGTACTTC.

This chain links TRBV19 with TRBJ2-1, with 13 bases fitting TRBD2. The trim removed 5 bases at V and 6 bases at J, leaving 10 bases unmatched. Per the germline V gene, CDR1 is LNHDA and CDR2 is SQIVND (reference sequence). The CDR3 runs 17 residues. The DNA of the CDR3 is TGTGCCAGTAGTGCTAGATCCGGACTAGCGGGAGCCAATGAGCAGTTCTTC. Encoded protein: CASSARSGLAGANEQFF.

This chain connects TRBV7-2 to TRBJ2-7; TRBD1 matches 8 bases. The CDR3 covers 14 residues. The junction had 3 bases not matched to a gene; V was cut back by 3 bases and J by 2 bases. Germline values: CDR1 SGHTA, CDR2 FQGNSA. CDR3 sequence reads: CASSFGTGPYEQYF. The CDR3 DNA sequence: TGTGCCAGCAGCTTCGGGACAGGACCCTACGAGCAGTACTTC.

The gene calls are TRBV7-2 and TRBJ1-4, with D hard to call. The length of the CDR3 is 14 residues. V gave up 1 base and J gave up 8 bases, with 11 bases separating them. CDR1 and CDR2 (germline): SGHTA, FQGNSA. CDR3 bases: TGTGCCAGCAGCTTAGTTACATGGGCGGAAAAACTGTTTTTT. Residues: CASSLVTWAEKLFF. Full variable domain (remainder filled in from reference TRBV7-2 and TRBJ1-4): GAGVSQSPSNKVTEKGKDVELRCDPISGHTALYWYRQSLGQGLEFLIYFQGNSAPDKSGLPSDRFSAERTGGSVSTLTIQRTQQEDSAVYLCASSLVTWAEKLFFGSGTQLSVL.

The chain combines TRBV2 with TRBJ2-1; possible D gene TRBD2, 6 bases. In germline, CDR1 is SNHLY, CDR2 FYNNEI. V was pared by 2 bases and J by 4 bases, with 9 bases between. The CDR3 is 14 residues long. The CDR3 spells CASSEQGGYNEQFF. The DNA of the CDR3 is TGTGCCAGCAGTGAACAGGGAGGATACAATGAGCAGTTCTTC. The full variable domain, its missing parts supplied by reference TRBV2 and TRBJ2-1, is EPEVTQTPSHQVTQMGQEVILRCVPISNHLYFYWYRQILGQKVEFLVSFYNNEISEKSEIFDDQFSVERPDGSNFTLKIRSTKLEDSAMYFCASSEQGGYNEQFFGPGTRLTVL.

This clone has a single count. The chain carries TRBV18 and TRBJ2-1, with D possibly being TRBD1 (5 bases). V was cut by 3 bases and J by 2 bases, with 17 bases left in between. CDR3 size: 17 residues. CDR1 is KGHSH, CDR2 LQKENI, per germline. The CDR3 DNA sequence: TGTGCCAGCTCACCTCCCGATCGGCAGGGCGCCTACAATGAGCAGTTCTTC. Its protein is CASSPPDRQGAYNEQFF. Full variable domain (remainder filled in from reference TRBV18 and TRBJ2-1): NAGVMQNPRHLVRRRGQEARLRCSPMKGHSHVYWYRQLPEEGLKFMVYLQKENIIDESGMPKERFSAEFPKEGPSILRIQQVVRGDSAAYFCASSPPDRQGAYNEQFFGPGTRLTVL.

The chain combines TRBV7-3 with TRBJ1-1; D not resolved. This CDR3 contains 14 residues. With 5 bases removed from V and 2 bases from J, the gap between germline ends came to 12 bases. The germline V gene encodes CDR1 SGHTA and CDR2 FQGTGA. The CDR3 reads CASSPSGSNTEAFF. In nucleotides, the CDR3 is TGTGCCAGCAGCCCGTCGGGGTCAAACACTGAAGCTTTCTTT.

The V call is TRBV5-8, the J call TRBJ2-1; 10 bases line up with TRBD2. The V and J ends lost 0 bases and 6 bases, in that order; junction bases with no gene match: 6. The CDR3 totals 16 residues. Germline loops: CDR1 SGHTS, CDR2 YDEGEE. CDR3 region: CASSLGSGRTGNEQFF. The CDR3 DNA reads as TGTGCCAGCAGCTTGGGTAGCGGGAGGACTGGCAATGAGCAGTTCTTC.

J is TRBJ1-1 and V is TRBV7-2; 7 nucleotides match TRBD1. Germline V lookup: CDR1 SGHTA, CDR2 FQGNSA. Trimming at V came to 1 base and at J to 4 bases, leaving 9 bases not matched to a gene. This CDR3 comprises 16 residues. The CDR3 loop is CASSLGQTGLGTEAFF. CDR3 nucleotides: TGTGCCAGCAGCTTAGGGCAGACAGGGCTGGGCACTGAAGCTTTCTTT.

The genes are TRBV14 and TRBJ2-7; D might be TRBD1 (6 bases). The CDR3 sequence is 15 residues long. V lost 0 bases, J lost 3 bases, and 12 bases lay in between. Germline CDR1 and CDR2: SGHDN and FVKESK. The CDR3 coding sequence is TGTGCCAGCAGCCAAGACAGGGGTGCCAGCTACGAGCAGTACTTC. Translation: CASSQDRGASYEQYF.

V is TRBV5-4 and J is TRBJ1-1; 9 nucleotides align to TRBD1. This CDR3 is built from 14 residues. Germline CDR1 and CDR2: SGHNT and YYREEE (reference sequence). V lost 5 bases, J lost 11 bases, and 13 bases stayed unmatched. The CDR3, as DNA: TGTGCCAGCAGTAAGGGGACACAGGGGGCAATTGCTTTCTTT. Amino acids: CASSKGTQGAIAFF.

The CDR3 sequence is CSALGTSGHSSYEQYF. DNA of the CDR3: TGCAGCGCGCTCGGGACTAGCGGGCATAGCTCCTACGAGCAGTACTTC. The chain is built from TRBV29-1 and TRBJ2-7, with 12 bases aligning to TRBD2. V dropped 7 bases and J dropped 0; count of bases not matched to a gene: 10. CDR1 and CDR2 (germline): SQVTM, ANQGSEA. There are 16 residues in the CDR3.

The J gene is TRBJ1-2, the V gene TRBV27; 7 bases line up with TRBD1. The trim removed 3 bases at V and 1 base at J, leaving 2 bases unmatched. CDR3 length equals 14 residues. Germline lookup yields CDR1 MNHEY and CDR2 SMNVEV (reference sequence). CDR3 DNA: TGTGCCAGCAGTTTGGGACAGTATAACTATGGCTACACCTTC. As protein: CASSLGQYNYGYTF.

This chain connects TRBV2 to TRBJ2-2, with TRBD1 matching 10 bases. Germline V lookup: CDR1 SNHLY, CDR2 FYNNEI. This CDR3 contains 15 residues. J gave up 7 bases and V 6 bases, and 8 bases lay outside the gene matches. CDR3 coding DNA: TGTGCCAGCAGGAAGAGACAGGGGGCGGACGGGGAGCTGTTTTTT. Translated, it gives CASRKRQGADGELFF.